These T cell receptor beta chains were read from a single sample in a study of control samples from healthy donors and cancer patients. TCRdb's table, derived via immunoSEQ multiplex PCR, lists solely in-frame clones and lacks some. The sample comprises 150,000 or so clones, about 91% of which are singletons, and approximately 1.6% rests with the top ten. The material sequenced was blood. These receptors all stem from a man between 18 and 35 years old in good health. Each CDR3 is given with its conserved first and last residue. D genes are given only for firm matches. Clone size is given for some rows only: seen once, a few or many times, or a class if the clone is expanded.

TRBJ2-1 . . TRBV5-1 CASSLNGGLNEQFF
TRBJ2-2 TRBD2 . TRBV7-2 CASSASGGARGGELFF
TRBJ1-2 . . TRBV28 CASSRDLRYYGYTF
TRBJ2-7 . few TRBV4-1 CASSQVGTSITSYEQYF
TRBJ2-3 TRBD2 . TRBV5-4 CASSGARGGTDTQYF
TRBJ2-1 TRBD2 . TRBV11-2 CASSSSGGSSYNEQFF
TRBJ1-5 . . TRBV11-2 CASSLGIGDQPQHF
TRBJ1-1 . once TRBV10-3 CAISESVGSNTEAFF
TRBJ1-5 . . TRBV19 CASGKYSNQPQHF
TRBJ2-3 TRBD2 . TRBV6-2/TRBV6-3 CASSSGGGSTDTQYF
TRBJ2-5 . . TRBV5-1 CASRGQTQETQYF
TRBJ1-2 TRBD1 . TRBV7-2 CASSLGQGAYGYTF
TRBJ2-3 TRBD1 . TRBV7-9 CASSFPTDRGRTDTQYF
TRBJ1-2 . . TRBV29-1 CSVEGIGYTF
TRBJ2-1 TRBD1 once TRBV3-1/TRBV3-2 CASSRDRVVYNEQFF
TRBJ2-7 TRBD1 . TRBV3-1/TRBV3-2 CASSQAGQVNYEQYF
TRBJ1-1 . once TRBV11-3 CASSLSGNTEAFF
TRBJ2-5 TRBD2 . TRBV2 CASGGLAGAQETQYF
TRBJ2-1 TRBD2 . TRBV6-2/TRBV6-3 CASSYSMAGGVRYNEQFF
TRBJ2-3 TRBD2 . TRBV2 CASSVRTSGTDTQYF
TRBJ2-1 TRBD2 . TRBV3-1/TRBV3-2 CASSQDPSGGYNEQFF
TRBJ2-5 . . TRBV14 CASSPLQAQETQYF
TRBJ2-1 TRBD2 . TRBV19 CASSPGLAGFNEQFF
TRBJ1-5 . . TRBV24-1 CATSDSSGRADPRNQPQHF
TRBJ1-6 . . TRBV5-1 CASALTTATNSPLHF
TRBJ2-4 . . TRBV4-2 CASSQDGPGNIQYF
TRBJ1-3 TRBD1 . TRBV5-6 CASSETGVGGNTIYF
TRBJ2-1 . . TRBV7-3 CASSADSTPYNEQFF
TRBJ2-1 . . TRBV5-5 CASSQAGTPIGEQFF
TRBJ1-3 TRBD1 once TRBV18 CASSPLQDRGRRNTIYF